Shown below are 3 T cell receptor beta chains from a single sample sequenced in a study of patients and donors after allogeneic stem cell transplantation. MiXCR was run by TCRdb on the RT-PCR reads, yielding one entry per CDR3 protein. The sample records roughly 190,000 distinct CDR3 sequences, 40% to 45% being singletons. Specimen: blood, either unsorted or a sorted T cell fraction (not recorded which). All receptors come from a human donor who was either an allogeneic HSCT recipient or a stem cell or donor lymphocyte infusion donor (not recorded which). It is not recorded whose cells these are; they may come from a transplant donor.

This chain joins TRBV4-3 and TRBJ1-2; D gene ambiguous. Per the germline V gene, CDR1 is LGHNA and CDR2 is YSLEER. The CDR3 has 16 amino acids. The V and J ends lost 0 bases and 0 bases respectively, with 11 bases between them. CDR3 in DNA: TGCGCCAGCAGCCAAGAATTTTTCCTAGCTAACTATGGCTACACCTTC. It yields the protein CASSQEFFLANYGYTF.

V is TRBV25-1 and J is TRBJ2-2; D may be TRBD2 (5 bases). Germline-derived CDR1 and CDR2 are MGHDK and SYGVNS. The germline V and J ends were trimmed by 3 bases and 5 bases, with 13 bases remaining between them. The CDR3 runs to 15 residues. The CDR3 DNA sequence: TGTGCCAGCAGTGATCCGGGAAGACCGACCGGGGAGCTGTTTTTT. Protein: CASSDPGRPTGELFF.

V gene TRBV25-1 combines with J gene TRBJ2-7; D is unresolved. Deletions cut 2 bases from V and 3 bases from J, with 11 bases between. CDR3 length: 14 residues. The germline V gene has CDR1 MGHDK and CDR2 SYGVNS. The CDR3 sequence is CASSELGADYEQYF. CDR3 bases: TGTGCCAGCAGTGAACTTGGTGCAGACTACGAGCAGTACTTC.